Described below is a single T cell receptor (beta chain) sequence and its context. A single count supports this clone. Its antigen specificity is not known. Within one base of it there is no much larger clone, and no base qualities were kept. This specimen's time point label, interpreted: new active TB diagnosis, blood taken before or within 7 days of starting treatment. The active tuberculosis patients were newly diagnosed, HIV-seronegative South African adults aged 18 years or older. Confirmation of active tuberculosis was obtained by positive sputum smear microscopy and/or positive M. tuberculosis culture. Unsorted cryopreserved PBMC were immunosequenced, covering on average approximately 96,000 T cells per clinical donor. This sample is part of a study of T cells in tuberculosis listed by TCRdb under 2018. Study-level background: The study combined CD1B tetramers and high-throughput TCR immunosequencing to characterize T cells specific for the mycobacterial lipid antigen glucose monomycolate (GMM). PBMC from patients with active tuberculosis were archived either before the start of standard anti-tuberculosis treatment or within 7 days of starting that treatment. With ten people per group, a South African clinical cohort compared IGRA-negative adolescents, IGRA-positive adolescents with latent tuberculosis, and adults with active tuberculosis.

Study-wide findings and limitations: The smaller NN-distances were partly driven by shorter CDR3-alpha lengths in active tuberculosis patients, and the difference for TCR-beta did not reach statistical significance. Using GEM motif frequencies, a classifier achieved under 75% accuracy, whereas a classifier built on the diverse GMM-specific repertoire got to 87% accuracy (AUROC about 0.9). Clinical samples were chosen by availability of cryopreserved specimens, and active tuberculosis cases were adults while controls were adolescents. Active tuberculosis TCR-alpha repertoires showed smaller mean NN-distances to GMM-specific TCRs than IGRA-negative controls, suggesting clonal expansion of these TCRs.

The immunoSEQ multiplex PCR assay was used to generate TCR libraries, with TCR-beta and/or TCR-alpha/delta assays applied to each sample. The Illumina high-throughput platform was used to sequence the amplified TCR libraries. In the source study's methods: Clustering and dimensionality reduction relied on pairwise TCRdist distances among GMM-specific receptors from T cells that were either sorted ex vivo or expanded in vitro. Each clinical repertoire was scored by mean NN-distance, the average TCRdist to the nearest 10% of tetramer-positive reference sequences. GEM TCR motif frequency was calculated as the fraction of unique TCRs that matched known GEM sequences by V/J usage and CDR3 length. Linear discriminant analysis with leave-one-out cross-validation, implemented in scikit-learn, was used to classify active tuberculosis. What TCRdb holds here is the immuneACCESS table cut down to in-frame rearrangements. Part of the clones is not present; checked against another copy, under half of the missing clones reflect an unresolved V gene, and the others are unexplained. V and J calls and clone size come straight from that table; D and trimming were deduced from the DNA. Across this sample there are some 30,000 clones, with about 82% seen only once. The ten largest clones add up to roughly 5% of the sample.

V is cut by 2 bases and J by 6 bases, and the space between the germline ends is 6 bases. CDR1 and CDR2, per the germline V gene, are SGHRS and YFSETQ. The CDR3 spans 11 residues, from the cysteine through the phenylalanine. The only DNA kept is the CDR3, 33 bases in frame from the first base. The sequenced sample was PBMCs, obtained at tuberculosis diagnosis. This chain joins TRBV5-1 to TRBJ2-7; TRBD1 is possibly the D segment (6 matching bases). The TCR comes from an adult with tuberculosis. The CDR3 protein sequence reads: CASSLGGEQYF. In nucleotide form, the sequence is TGCGCCAGCAGCTTAGGGGGCGAGCAGTACTTC.